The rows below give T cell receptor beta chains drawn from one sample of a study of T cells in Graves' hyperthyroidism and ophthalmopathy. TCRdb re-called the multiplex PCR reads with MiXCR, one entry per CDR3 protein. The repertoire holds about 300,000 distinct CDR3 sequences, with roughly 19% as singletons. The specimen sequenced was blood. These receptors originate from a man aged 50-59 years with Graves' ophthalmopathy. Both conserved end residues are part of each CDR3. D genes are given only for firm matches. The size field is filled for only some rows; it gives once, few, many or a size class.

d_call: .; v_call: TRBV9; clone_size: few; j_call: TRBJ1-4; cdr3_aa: CASSYLGEDEKLFF; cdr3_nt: TGTGCCAGCAGCTACCTGGGGGAAGATGAAAAACTGTTTTTT
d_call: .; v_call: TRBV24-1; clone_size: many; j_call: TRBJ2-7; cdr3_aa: CATSKSGEQYF; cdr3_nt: TGTGCCACCAGCAAGAGCGGGGAGCAGTACTTC
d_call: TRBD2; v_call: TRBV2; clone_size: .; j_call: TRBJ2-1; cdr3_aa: CASSELAGAGEQFF; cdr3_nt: TGTGCCAGCAGTGAACTAGCGGGAGCAGGTGAGCAGTTCTTC
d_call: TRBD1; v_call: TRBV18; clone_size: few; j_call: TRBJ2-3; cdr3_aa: CASSSLPGTGVTDTQYF; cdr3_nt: TGTGCCAGCTCATCACTCCCCGGGACAGGGGTAACAGATACGCAGTATTTT
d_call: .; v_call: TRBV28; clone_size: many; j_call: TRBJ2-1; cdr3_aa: CATCSSSYNEQFF; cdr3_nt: TGTGCCACCTGCTCGAGCTCCTACAATGAGCAGTTCTTC
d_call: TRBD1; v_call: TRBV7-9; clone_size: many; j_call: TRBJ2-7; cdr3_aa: CASSLDGQGYEQYF; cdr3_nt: TGTGCCAGCAGCTTAGACGGACAGGGGTACGAGCAGTACTTC
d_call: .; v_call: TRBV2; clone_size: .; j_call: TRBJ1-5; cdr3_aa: CASSAIRAGNQPQHF; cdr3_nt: TGTGCCAGCAGCGCAATCAGGGCAGGCAATCAGCCCCAGCATTTT
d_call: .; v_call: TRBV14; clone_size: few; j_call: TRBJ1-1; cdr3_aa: CASSPTTGKNTEAFF; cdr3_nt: TGTGCCAGCAGCCCCACTACCGGGAAGAACACTGAAGCTTTCTTT
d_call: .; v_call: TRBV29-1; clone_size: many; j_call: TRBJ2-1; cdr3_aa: CSVETHHEQFF; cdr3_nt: TGCAGCGTTGAGACGCATCATGAGCAGTTCTTC
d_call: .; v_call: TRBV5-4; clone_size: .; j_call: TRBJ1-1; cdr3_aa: CASSLAWGAGTEAFF; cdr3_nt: TGTGCCAGCAGCTTGGCATGGGGGGCCGGCACTGAAGCTTTCTTT
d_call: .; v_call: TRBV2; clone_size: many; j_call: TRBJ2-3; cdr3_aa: CASTGFASTDTQYF; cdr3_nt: TGTGCCAGCACAGGATTCGCGAGCACAGATACGCAGTATTTT
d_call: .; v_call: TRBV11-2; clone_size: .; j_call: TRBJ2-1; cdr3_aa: CASSLEGIDFSYNEQFF; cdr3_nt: TGTGCCAGCAGCTTAGAAGGAATAGACTTCTCCTACAATGAGCAGTTCTTC
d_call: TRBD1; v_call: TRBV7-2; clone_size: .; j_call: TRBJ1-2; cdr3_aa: CASSPRQGNSYGYTF; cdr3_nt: TGTGCCAGCAGCCCCCGACAGGGGAACAGCTATGGCTACACCTTC
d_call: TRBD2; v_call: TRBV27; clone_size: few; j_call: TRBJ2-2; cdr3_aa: CASSSPGRTYTGELFF; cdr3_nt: TGTGCCAGCAGTTCCCCCGGGAGGACCTATACCGGGGAGCTGTTTTTT
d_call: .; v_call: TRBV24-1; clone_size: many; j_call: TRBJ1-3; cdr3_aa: CATTTDSSGNTIYF; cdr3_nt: TGTGCCACCACGACAGATTCCTCTGGAAACACCATATATTTT
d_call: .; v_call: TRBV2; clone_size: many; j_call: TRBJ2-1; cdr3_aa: CASRSPSSYNEQFF; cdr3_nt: TGTGCCAGCAGGAGCCCCAGCTCCTACAATGAGCAGTTCTTC
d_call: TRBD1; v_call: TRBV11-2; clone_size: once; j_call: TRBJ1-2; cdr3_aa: CASSPRDWTGTTNYGYTF; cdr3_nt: TGTGCCAGCAGCCCCCGCGATTGGACAGGGACGACCAACTATGGCTACACCTTC
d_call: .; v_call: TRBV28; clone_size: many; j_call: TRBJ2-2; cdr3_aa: CASSFSSGALNTGELFF; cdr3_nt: TGTGCCAGCAGTTTCTCCTCAGGGGCGCTGAACACCGGGGAGCTGTTTTTT
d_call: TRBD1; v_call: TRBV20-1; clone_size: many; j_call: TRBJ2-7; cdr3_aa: CSATLDRGGEQYF; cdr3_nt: TGCAGTGCTACCTTGGACAGGGGGGGAGAGCAGTACTTC
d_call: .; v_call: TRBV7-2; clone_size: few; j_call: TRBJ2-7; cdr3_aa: CASSLAPQGTYEQYF; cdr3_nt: TGTGCCAGCAGCTTAGCTCCCCAGGGGACCTACGAGCAGTACTTC
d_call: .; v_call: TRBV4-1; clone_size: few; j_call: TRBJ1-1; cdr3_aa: CASSQGLPLRGPEAFF; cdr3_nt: TGCGCCAGCAGCCAAGGGCTTCCCCTCCGGGGCCCTGAAGCTTTCTTT
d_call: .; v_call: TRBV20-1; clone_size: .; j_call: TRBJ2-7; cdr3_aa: CSASPSRDFYEQYF; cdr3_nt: TGCAGTGCCTCCCCTAGCAGAGATTTCTACGAGCAGTACTTC
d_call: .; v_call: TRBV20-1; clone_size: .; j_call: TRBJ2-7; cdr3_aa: CSATREFGYEQYF; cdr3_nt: TGCAGTGCGACCCGGGAGTTCGGCTACGAGCAGTACTTC
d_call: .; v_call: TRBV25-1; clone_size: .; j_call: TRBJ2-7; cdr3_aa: CASSESQVISYEQYF; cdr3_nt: TGTGCCAGCAGTGAATCACAGGTTATTTCCTACGAGCAGTACTTC
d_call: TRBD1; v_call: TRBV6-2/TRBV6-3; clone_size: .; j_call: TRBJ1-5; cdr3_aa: CASSGGTGGGQPQHF; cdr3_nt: TGTGCCAGCAGTGGAGGGACAGGGGGGGGTCAGCCCCAGCATTTT
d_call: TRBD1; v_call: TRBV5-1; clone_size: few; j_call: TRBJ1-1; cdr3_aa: CASSSTGTINTEAFF; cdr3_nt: TGCGCCAGCAGCTCGACAGGGACGATTAACACTGAAGCTTTCTTT
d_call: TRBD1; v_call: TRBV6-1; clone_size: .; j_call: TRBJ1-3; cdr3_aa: CASSPGQKNTIYF; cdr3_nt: TGTGCCAGCAGTCCGGGACAGAAAAACACCATATATTTT
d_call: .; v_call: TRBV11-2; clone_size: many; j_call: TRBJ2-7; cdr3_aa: CASSFGPQEDEQYF; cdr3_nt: TGTGCCAGCAGCTTCGGTCCACAGGAAGACGAGCAGTACTTC
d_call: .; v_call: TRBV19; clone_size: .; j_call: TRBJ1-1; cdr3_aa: CASSTVLNPNTEAFF; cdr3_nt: TGTGCCAGTTCGACAGTGCTTAACCCGAACACTGAAGCTTTCTTT
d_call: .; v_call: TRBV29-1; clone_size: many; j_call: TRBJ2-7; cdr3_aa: CSVLGQGFLSGRSYEQYF; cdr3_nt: TGCAGCGTTCTGGGACAGGGGTTTCTTAGCGGGAGATCCTACGAGCAGTACTTC
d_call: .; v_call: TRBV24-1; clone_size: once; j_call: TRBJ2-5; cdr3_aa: CATSGNQQETQYF; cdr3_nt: TGTGCCACCAGTGGCAATCAGCAAGAGACCCAGTACTTC
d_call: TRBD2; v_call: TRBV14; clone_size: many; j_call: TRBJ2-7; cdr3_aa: CASSHTLRAGAYEQYF; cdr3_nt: TGTGCCAGCAGCCACACTCTAAGGGCGGGAGCTTACGAGCAGTACTTC
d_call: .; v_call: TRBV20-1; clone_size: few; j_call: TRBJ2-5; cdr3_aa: CSAGVETQYF; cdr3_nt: TGCAGTGCGGGAGTGGAGACCCAGTACTTC